Listed below are T cell receptor beta chains from one sample, sequenced in a study of blood T cell repertoires in COVID-19. TCRdb keeps only in-frame clones here, not all; method: immunoSEQ multiplex PCR. Among over 150,000 clones listed, approximately 90% were seen once. Material: peripheral blood. The receptor set was obtained from a man aged 18 to 35 with COVID-19, enrolled during active disease. Both conserved end residues are part of each CDR3. The order of the fields is D gene, J gene, V gene, clone size, CDR3 length, CDR3 protein, CDR3 DNA. A D gene is named only where the DNA matches it firmly. Not every row has a clone size; where given, it reads once, few, many or a size class.

>TRBD1|TRBJ1-3|TRBV9|NA|15
CASSPGGGPGNTIYF
TGTGCCAGCAGCCCCGGAGGGGGCCCTGGAAACACCATATATTTT
>NA|TRBJ1-2|TRBV29-1|NA|14
CSVEESWSNYGYTF
TGCAGCGTTGAAGAATCCTGGAGTAACTATGGCTACACCTTC
>TRBD1|TRBJ1-2|TRBV9|few|13
CASSPGGGHGYTF
TGTGCCAGCAGCCCAGGGGGAGGACATGGCTACACCTTC
>NA|TRBJ2-2|TRBV28|NA|13
CASSLRNTGELFF
TGTGCCAGCAGTTTGAGGAACACCGGGGAGCTGTTTTTT
>NA|TRBJ1-5|TRBV5-5|NA|14
CASSVVLGAQPQHF
TGTGCCAGCAGCGTCGTTCTGGGGGCGCAGCCCCAGCATTTT
>NA|TRBJ2-7|TRBV11-2|NA|14
CASSFRDFSYEQYF
TGTGCCAGCAGCTTCCGGGACTTCTCGTACGAGCAGTACTTC
>NA|TRBJ2-5|TRBV6-6|NA|16
CASSYSGAGYQETQYF
TGTGCCAGCAGTTACTCGGGGGCCGGGTACCAAGAGACCCAGTACTTC
>NA|TRBJ1-2|TRBV7-9|NA|13
CASSLDRALGYTF
TGTGCCAGCAGCTTAGACAGGGCGTTGGGCTACACCTTC
>TRBD2|TRBJ2-1|TRBV5-6|NA|16
CASSSATGGSYNEQFF
TGTGCCAGCAGCTCCGCAACGGGGGGCTCCTACAATGAGCAGTTCTTC
>NA|TRBJ2-7|TRBV27|NA|15
CASSLLAGELYEQYF
TGTGCCAGCAGTTTATTGGCAGGGGAGTTGTACGAGCAGTACTTC
>TRBD1|TRBJ1-5|TRBV2|NA|14
CASTMDRGIQPQHF
TGTGCCAGCACTATGGACAGGGGGATTCAGCCCCAGCATTTT
>TRBD1|TRBJ1-2|TRBV2|NA|17
CASSEPRTGAIYYGYTF
TGTGCCAGCAGTGAACCAAGGACAGGGGCCATCTACTATGGCTACACCTTC
>NA|TRBJ2-3|TRBV19|NA|13
CASRRGGEDTQYF
TGTGCCAGTAGAAGGGGCGGTGAGGATACGCAGTATTTT
>TRBD2|TRBJ2-7|TRBV7-2|NA|15
CASSLIAGGSYEQYF
TGTGCCAGCAGCTTGATAGCGGGAGGGTCCTACGAGCAGTACTTC
>NA|TRBJ1-2|TRBV12-1|once|11
CASSPPQNYTF
TGTGCCAGCAGCCCACCTCAGAACTACACCTTC
>TRBD2|TRBJ2-7|TRBV2|NA|13
CASKASGSYEQYF
TGTGCCAGCAAGGCTAGCGGGAGCTACGAGCAGTACTTC
>NA|TRBJ1-2|TRBV14|NA|14
CASSQVGARDGYTF
TGTGCCAGCAGCCAAGTGGGGGCGCGAGATGGCTACACCTTC
>TRBD2|TRBJ2-2|TRBV9|NA|17
CASTRGLAGAVTGELFF
TGTGCCAGCACCCGGGGACTAGCGGGAGCGGTCACCGGGGAGCTGTTTTTT
>TRBD1|TRBJ1-4|TRBV18|NA|15
CASSPSTGGGEKLLF
TGTGCCAGCTCACCATCGACAGGGGGCGGAGAAAAACTGCTTTTT
>NA|TRBJ1-5|TRBV28|NA|16
CASSLYRDPPNQPQHF
TGTGCCAGCAGTTTATACAGGGACCCCCCCAATCAGCCCCAGCATTTT
>NA|TRBJ2-3|TRBV2|NA|14
CASSPTGGTDTQYF
TGTGCCAGCAGCCCGACCGGGGGCACAGATACGCAGTATTTT
>NA|TRBJ2-7|TRBV11-1|NA|12
CASSYLGYEQYF
TGTGCCAGCAGCTACCTCGGCTACGAGCAGTACTTC
>NA|TRBJ1-2|TRBV6-2/TRBV6-3|few|14
CASSAPGRAYGYTF
TGTGCCAGCAGTGCCCCTGGGAGGGCCTATGGCTACACCTTC
>TRBD2|TRBJ2-2|TRBV19|NA|18
CASRYQNRLAVNTGELFF
TGTGCCAGTAGATATCAAAATCGACTAGCGGTGAACACCGGGGAGCTGTTTTTT
>NA|TRBJ1-2|TRBV25-1|once|15
CASSDAGEPNYGYTF
TGTGCCAGCAGTGACGCGGGGGAGCCTAACTATGGCTACACCTTC
>NA|TRBJ2-7|TRBV28|NA|14
CASSRTGWSYEQYF
TGTGCCAGCAGTCGAACGGGTTGGTCCTACGAGCAGTACTTC
>NA|TRBJ1-5|TRBV28|NA|12
CASREGNQPQHF
TGTGCCAGCAGGGAGGGTAATCAGCCCCAGCATTTT
>TRBD2|TRBJ2-5|TRBV28|NA|15
CASSSWGGIRETQYF
TGTGCCAGCAGTTCCTGGGGGGGGATTCGCGAGACCCAGTACTTC
>NA|TRBJ2-1|TRBV7-8|NA|13
CASSPRGYNEQFF
TGTGCCAGCAGCCCCAGGGGCTACAATGAGCAGTTCTTC
>NA|TRBJ1-5|TRBV2|NA|14
CASSGEWSNQPQHF
TGTGCCAGCAGTGGCGAGTGGAGCAATCAGCCCCAGCATTTT
>NA|TRBJ2-7|TRBV11-2|NA|14
CASSLTGISYEQYF
TGTGCCAGCAGCTTAACAGGGATCTCCTACGAGCAGTACTTC
>TRBD1|TRBJ1-2|TRBV5-6|NA|15
CASSPGTGSNYGYTF
TGTGCCAGCAGCCCCGGGACAGGGTCTAACTATGGCTACACCTTC
>NA|TRBJ1-5|TRBV11-2|NA|13
CASSSGPLQPQHF
TGTGCCAGCAGCTCAGGGCCTTTGCAGCCCCAGCATTTT
>NA|TRBJ2-7|TRBV2|NA|14
CASSGQARIYEQYF
TGTGCCAGCAGTGGGCAGGCTCGCATCTACGAGCAGTACTTC
>TRBD1|TRBJ2-3|TRBV6-2/TRBV6-3|NA|13
CASSLTGANTQYF
TGTGCCAGCAGCCTAACAGGGGCCAATACGCAGTATTTT
>TRBD1|TRBJ2-7|TRBV19|NA|14
CASSTTTGGYEQYF
TGTGCCAGTAGTACCACGACAGGGGGCTACGAGCAGTACTTC
>TRBD1|TRBJ1-1|TRBV6-5|NA|14
CASRPTGGNLEAFF
TGTGCCAGCAGGCCTACAGGGGGCAACCTTGAAGCTTTCTTT
>NA|TRBJ2-1|TRBV2|NA|12
CASDSSYNEQFF
TGTGCCAGCGACAGCTCCTACAATGAGCAGTTCTTC
>NA|TRBJ1-6|TRBV28|NA|14
CATRLGPINSPLHF
TGTGCCACCCGACTGGGTCCCATTAATTCACCCCTCCACTTT